This entry is about one TCR beta chain. Profiled with immunoSEQ multiplex PCR; TCRdb holds only in-frame clones, not every one. The profile shows hundreds of thousands of clones, approximately 80% of them singletons. Germline assignment: CDR1 MNHEY and CDR2 SMNVEV (reference sequence). Trimming at V came to 1 base and at J to 7 bases, leaving 5 bases not matched to a gene. The CDR3 sequence is 15 residues long. These data belong to a study of shared T cell receptors in the human thymus. These sequences were also reported in another study, on human thymus T cells. From that paper: Thymus tissue for the work was resected from patients undergoing corrective heart surgery. Blood and thymic repertoires both appeared biased in V and J gene usage.

Sequenced: thymocytes. The TCR sequence derives from a boy in the first two years of life with a congenital heart defect. This rearrangement joins TRBV27 to TRBJ2-2; 8 nucleotides line up with TRBD1. DNA for the CDR3: TGTGCCAGCAGTTTATGGCCAGGGGGCGGCGGGGAGCTGTTTTTT. Translating gives CASSLWPGGGGELFF.